The present T cell receptor beta chain was sequenced within a study of glioma-infiltrating T cells. The study, taken as a whole, reports: Only very few CDR3 sequences appeared in both tissue and blood. Non-neoplastic patients had below-expected tissue-blood divergence, while all gliomas exceeded expectation.

Regarding this clonotype: Its antigen remains unknown.

V gave up 11 bases and J gave up 3 bases, with 20 bases separating them. The CDR3 is made up of 15 amino acids. TCR alpha and beta CDR3 regions were amplified from RNA using iRepertoire nested multiplex PCR. Tissue mRNA or PBMC total RNA, roughly 95-400 ng, went into one-step reverse transcription and amplification. TCRdb used MiXCR to reprocess the multiplex PCR reads, holding one entry per CDR3 protein. The sample lists about 110,000 distinct CDR3 sequences, about 25% occurring once. The sample comprised glioma tissue, nonneoplastic brain tissue, or PBMCs (not recorded which). This receptor was identified in a human donor with low-grade glioma or glioblastoma, undergoing nonglioma brain surgery, or in good health (not recorded which). The J gene is TRBJ2-1, the V gene TRBV12-3 or TRBV12-4; maybe TRBD1 (5 bases). The CDR3 region is CASSSSRENYNEQFF. Written as DNA, the CDR3 is TGTGCCTCCTCCAGTAGCAGGGAAAACTACAATGAGCAGTTCTTC.